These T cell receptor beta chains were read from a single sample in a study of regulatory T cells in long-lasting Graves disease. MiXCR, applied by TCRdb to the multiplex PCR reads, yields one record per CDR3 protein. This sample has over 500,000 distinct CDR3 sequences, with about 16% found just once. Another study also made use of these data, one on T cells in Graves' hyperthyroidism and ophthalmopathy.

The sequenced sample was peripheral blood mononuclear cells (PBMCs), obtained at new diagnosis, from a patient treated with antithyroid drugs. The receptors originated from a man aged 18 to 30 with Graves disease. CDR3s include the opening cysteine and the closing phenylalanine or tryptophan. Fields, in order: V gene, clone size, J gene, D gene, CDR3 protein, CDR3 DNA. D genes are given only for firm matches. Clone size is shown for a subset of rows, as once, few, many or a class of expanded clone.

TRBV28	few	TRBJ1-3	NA	CASSLYGTSGNTIYF	TGTGCCAGCAGTTTATACGGGACATCTGGAAACACCATATATTTT
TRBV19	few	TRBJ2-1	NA	CASSIAVPLRTSRNEQFF	TGTGCCAGTAGTATAGCCGTCCCGTTAAGGACCTCGCGCAATGAGCAGTTCTTC
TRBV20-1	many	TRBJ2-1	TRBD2	CSARDDGSGRSEQFF	TGCAGTGCTAGAGATGACGGTAGCGGGAGATCTGAGCAGTTCTTC
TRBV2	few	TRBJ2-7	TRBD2	CASMWTSGMNEQYF	TGTGCCAGCATGTGGACTAGCGGGATGAACGAGCAGTACTTC
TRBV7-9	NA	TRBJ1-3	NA	CASSQIRGTPGNTIYF	TGTGCCAGCAGCCAAATCAGGGGTACTCCTGGAAACACCATATATTTT
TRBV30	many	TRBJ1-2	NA	CAWSHKPKNYGYTF	TGTGCCTGGAGTCACAAACCTAAAAACTATGGCTACACCTTC
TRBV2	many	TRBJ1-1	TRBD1	CASSFDRGTTEAFF	TGTGCCAGCAGCTTTGACAGGGGGACCACTGAAGCTTTCTTT
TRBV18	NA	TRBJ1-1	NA	CASSPADLDGTEAFF	TGTGCCAGCTCACCAGCAGATTTGGATGGCACTGAAGCTTTCTTT
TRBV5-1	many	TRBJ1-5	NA	CASSLGGHRDQPQHF	TGCGCCAGCAGCTTGGGTGGACATCGAGACCAGCCCCAGCATTTT
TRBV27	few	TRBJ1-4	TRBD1	CASSFNRGRSEKLFF	TGTGCCAGCAGTTTTAACAGGGGGCGCAGTGAAAAACTGTTTTTT
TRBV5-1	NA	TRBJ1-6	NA	CASSLGALPGGGSPLHF	TGCGCCAGCAGCTTGGGGGCTCTTCCCGGGGGCGGTTCACCCCTCCACTTT